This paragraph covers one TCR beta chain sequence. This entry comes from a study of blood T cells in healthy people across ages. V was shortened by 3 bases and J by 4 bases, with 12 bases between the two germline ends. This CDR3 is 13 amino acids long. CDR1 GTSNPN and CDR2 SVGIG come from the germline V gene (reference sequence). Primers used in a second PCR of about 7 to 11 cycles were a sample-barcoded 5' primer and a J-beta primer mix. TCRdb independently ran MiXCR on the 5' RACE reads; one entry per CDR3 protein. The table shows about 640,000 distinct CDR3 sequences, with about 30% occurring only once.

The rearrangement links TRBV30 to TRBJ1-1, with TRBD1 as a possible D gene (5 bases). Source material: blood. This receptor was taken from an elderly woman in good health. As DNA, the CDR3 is TGTGCCTGGAGCCCCCCAGGGTGCACTGAAGCTTTCTTT. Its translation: CAWSPPGCTEAFF.